The rows below give T cell receptor beta chains drawn from one sample of a study of blood T cell repertoires in COVID-19. The method was immunoSEQ multiplex PCR; TCRdb's version includes in-frame clones alone and lacks a portion of them. The sample carries approximately 470,000 clones, roughly 87% recorded once. Specimen: PBMCs or T cells enriched from blood (not recorded which). The source of these receptors is a woman between 18 and 29 years old who had recovered from COVID-19. Each CDR3 is given with its conserved first and last residue. Fields, in order: J gene, D gene, clone size, V gene, CDR3 protein, CDR3 DNA. A D gene is named only where the DNA matches it firmly. Size tells how often a clone was seen (once, few, many) or the class of an expanded clone, and some rows leave it out.

J gene: TRBJ2-7; D gene: NA; clone size: NA; V gene: TRBV6-2/TRBV6-3; CDR3 protein: CASSYGWAHSYEQYF; CDR3 DNA: TGTGCCAGCAGTTACGGCTGGGCACACTCCTACGAGCAGTACTTC
J gene: TRBJ2-7; D gene: NA; clone size: once; V gene: TRBV7-2; CDR3 protein: CASSQGGTDLYEQYF; CDR3 DNA: TGTGCCAGCAGTCAAGGGGGGACAGACCTCTACGAGCAGTACTTC
J gene: TRBJ1-1; D gene: NA; clone size: NA; V gene: TRBV9; CDR3 protein: CASSVGWTVNTEAFF; CDR3 DNA: TGTGCCAGCAGCGTAGGGTGGACAGTGAACACTGAAGCTTTCTTT
J gene: TRBJ1-2; D gene: NA; clone size: NA; V gene: TRBV5-1; CDR3 protein: CASSLGVLPGASDGYTF; CDR3 DNA: TGCGCCAGCAGCTTGGGGGTCTTACCAGGGGCGTCGGATGGCTACACCTTC
J gene: TRBJ1-5; D gene: TRBD1; clone size: NA; V gene: TRBV7-9; CDR3 protein: CASSSLPRTGGSNQPQHF; CDR3 DNA: TGTGCCAGCAGCTCTCTACCCCGGACAGGGGGTTCGAATCAGCCCCAGCATTTT
J gene: TRBJ1-5; D gene: NA; clone size: NA; V gene: TRBV2; CDR3 protein: CASNDVAGPQHF; CDR3 DNA: TGTGCCAGCAACGACGTGGCGGGGCCCCAGCATTTT
J gene: TRBJ2-3; D gene: NA; clone size: NA; V gene: TRBV7-9; CDR3 protein: CASSIGLTDTQYF; CDR3 DNA: TGTGCCAGCAGCATAGGACTGACAGATACGCAGTATTTT
J gene: TRBJ2-3; D gene: NA; clone size: NA; V gene: TRBV28; CDR3 protein: CAVVAGTDTQYF; CDR3 DNA: TGTGCCGTCGTAGCGGGCACAGATACGCAGTATTTT
J gene: TRBJ1-2; D gene: TRBD1; clone size: NA; V gene: TRBV3-1/TRBV3-2; CDR3 protein: CASSQRDRADGYTF; CDR3 DNA: TGTGCCAGCAGCCAAAGGGACAGGGCGGACGGCTACACCTTC
J gene: TRBJ1-5; D gene: NA; clone size: NA; V gene: TRBV28; CDR3 protein: CASSGDIIQPQHF; CDR3 DNA: TGTGCCAGCAGTGGTGACATAATTCAGCCCCAGCATTTT
J gene: TRBJ1-1; D gene: TRBD1; clone size: NA; V gene: TRBV3-1/TRBV3-2; CDR3 protein: CASSRGQGGTEAFF; CDR3 DNA: TGTGCCAGCAGCCGAGGACAGGGAGGCACTGAAGCTTTCTTT
J gene: TRBJ1-5; D gene: NA; clone size: NA; V gene: TRBV21-1; CDR3 protein: CASSSKGVSNQPQHF; CDR3 DNA: TGTGCCAGCAGCTCTAAAGGGGTTAGCAATCAGCCCCAGCATTTT
J gene: TRBJ2-7; D gene: TRBD2; clone size: NA; V gene: TRBV5-1; CDR3 protein: CASTRGGGGGGEQYF; CDR3 DNA: TGCGCCAGCACACGGGGAGGCGGGGGGGGCGGGGAGCAGTACTTC
J gene: TRBJ2-1; D gene: TRBD1; clone size: once; V gene: TRBV2; CDR3 protein: CASSAPDRGRRNEQFF; CDR3 DNA: TGTGCCAGCAGTGCCCCGGACAGGGGGCGTCGGAATGAGCAGTTCTTC
J gene: TRBJ1-2; D gene: TRBD1; clone size: NA; V gene: TRBV24-1; CDR3 protein: CATSQGAHYGYTF; CDR3 DNA: TGTGCCACCAGTCAGGGGGCCCACTATGGCTACACCTTC
J gene: TRBJ2-3; D gene: NA; clone size: once; V gene: TRBV7-8; CDR3 protein: CASSFRAGPDTQYF; CDR3 DNA: TGTGCCAGCAGCTTTCGAGCGGGCCCAGATACGCAGTATTTT